The 11 T cell receptor beta chains given below trace back to one sample, sequenced in a study of cytomegalovirus exposure and HLA in healthy donors (dated by TCRdb to the late 2010s). Libraries were constructed by the immunoSEQ multiplex PCR assay. The multiplex PCR relied on a mix of 60 forward primers for TCR Vbeta segments and 13 reverse primers for TCR Jbeta segments. TCRdb stores this immuneACCESS table with in-frame sequences only. Part of the clones is absent; in the studies checked, under half of the shortfall reflects unresolved V genes, and no reason is known for the rest. The sample table contains tens of thousands of clones; only one count was recorded for around 71% of them. The ten largest clones capture under 10% of the sample. Material: PBMCs. These receptors originate from a man aged 55 to 70 in good health and CMV-seronegative.

The J gene is TRBJ2-1, the V gene TRBV4-1, with 7 positions matching TRBD2. J gave up 4 bases and V 3 bases, and 3 bases lay outside the gene matches. Per germline, CDR1 MGHRA and CDR2 YSYEKL. The CDR3 has 14 amino acids. The CDR3: CASSQGLSYNEQFF. CDR3 DNA sequence: TGCGCCAGCAGCCAGGGACTATCTTACAATGAGCAGTTCTTC.

The V call is TRBV6-5, the J call TRBJ2-2, with TRBD2 as a possible D gene (6 bases). Trimming removed 7 bases from V and 1 base from J, with 13 bases in between. Germline V gene data show CDR1 as MNHEY and CDR2 as SVGAGI. The CDR3 contains 15 residues. CDR3 amino acids: CASKEGDRNTGELFF. In nucleotides, the CDR3 is TGTGCCAGCAAGGAGGGAGATAGGAACACCGGGGAGCTGTTTTTT.

The rearrangement uses TRBV7-2 and TRBJ2-7, with 7 bases identical to TRBD1. V lost 1 base, J lost 3 bases, and 9 bases stayed unmatched. The CDR3 is 16 amino acids. Germline CDR1 is SGHTA and CDR2 is FQGNSA. DNA of the CDR3: TGTGCCAGCAGCTTAGGGACAGGACGAAACAGCTACGAGCAGTACTTC. As protein: CASSLGTGRNSYEQYF.

The chain has TRBV6-5 and TRBJ1-4, with 7 positions matching TRBD1. The CDR3 spans 13 residues. V lost 8 bases, J lost 8 bases, and 8 bases stayed unmatched. Germline lookup yields CDR1 MNHEY and CDR2 SVGAGI. CDR3 in amino acids: CASSRGLGEKLFF. CDR3 DNA: TGTGCCAGCTCCAGGGGGTTAGGGGAAAAACTGTTTTTT.

This clone was seen a handful of times. The chain uses TRBV5-1 and TRBJ2-7; possible D gene TRBD1, 6 bases. Trimming removed 3 bases at V and 4 bases at J, with 11 bases between. This CDR3 has 13 residues. Germline V CDR1 and CDR2: SGHRS, YFSETQ. In nucleotides, the CDR3 is TGCGCCAGCAGCTACTCACAGGGATACGAGCAGTACTTC. Translated, it gives CASSYSQGYEQYF.

The V gene is TRBV5-4, the J gene TRBJ2-7; TRBD2 is a possible D gene (6 bases). Trimming cost V 2 bases and J 3 bases, with 15 bases left between them. The CDR3 is made up of 15 amino acids. Germline values: CDR1 SGHNT, CDR2 YYREEE (reference sequence). The CDR3 here is CASSFGAGPFYEQYF. The CDR3, as DNA: TGTGCCAGCAGCTTTGGTGCGGGGCCATTCTACGAGCAGTACTTC.

The chain is built from TRBV28 and TRBJ1-3; TRBD1 is a possible D gene (6 bases). V gave up 8 bases and J gave up 2 bases, with 16 bases separating them. Germline loops: CDR1 MDHEN, CDR2 SYDVKM. The CDR3 is made up of 15 amino acids. The CDR3 DNA reads TGTGCCAGCTATGACACAGGGTCTACTGGAAACACCATATATTTT. Translated, it gives CASYDTGSTGNTIYF. Together with reference TRBV28 and TRBJ1-3, the CDR3 gives the full variable domain: DVKVTQSSRYLVKRTGEKVFLECVQDMDHENMFWYRQDPGLGLRLIYFSYDVKMKEKGDIPEGYSVSREKKERFSLILESASTNQTSMYLCASYDTGSTGNTIYFGEGSWLTVV.

J is TRBJ2-1 and V is TRBV4-1, with 7 bases matching TRBD2. Germline trimming cut 0 bases from V and 8 bases from J; bases unmatched to any gene: 7. Germline loops: CDR1 MGHRA, CDR2 YSYEKL. The CDR3 length is 15 residues. CDR3 sequence: CASSQEVAGQDEQFF. Written as DNA, the CDR3 is TGCGCCAGCAGCCAAGAGGTAGCGGGTCAGGATGAGCAGTTCTTC.

This clone was counted a single time. The genes are TRBV10-3 and TRBJ2-2, with 9 bases lining up with TRBD2. CDR3 length: 18 residues. The V and J ends lost 3 bases and 6 bases, in that order; junction bases with no gene match: 14. The germline CDR1 and CDR2 sequences are ENHRY and SYGVKD. The CDR3 DNA follows: TGTGCCATCAGTGAACCCGTGAAGGGCGGGGGGGCCTCCGGGGAGCTGTTTTTT. It codes for CAISEPVKGGGASGELFF.

This clone was counted between two and nine times. V is TRBV5-4 and J is TRBJ1-2, with 7 bases matching TRBD1. This CDR3 has 12 residues. The junction had 3 bases not matched to a gene; V was cut back by 4 bases and J by 6 bases. The V gene's germline CDR1 is SGHNT and CDR2 YYREEE (reference sequence). The CDR3 DNA sequence: TGTGCCAGCAGCGCACAGGGGAATGGCTACACCTTC. Translation: CASSAQGNGYTF.

This rearrangement joins TRBV4-3 to TRBJ2-5; weak D call: TRBD2 (7 bases). Germline loops: CDR1 LGHNA, CDR2 YSLEER. The CDR3 totals 18 residues. Trimming removed 1 base at V and 7 bases at J, with 25 bases between. The CDR3: CASSQGGGAAGREGTQYF. In nucleotides, the CDR3 is TGCGCCAGCAGCCAAGGAGGGGGGGCGGCCGGGAGAGAAGGGACCCAGTACTTC.